The clone carrying this TCR beta chain was observed a few times. Its antigen is not identified. This sample is drawn from a study of beta chain features in type 1 diabetes. Whole-study findings and limits: Shorter templates might be favored by PCR, equally in patients and controls. The study found that naive, central memory and Treg TCRB repertoires appeared more similar in patients than in healthy donors. In every one of the four CD4+ subsets, TCRB CDR3s were moderately but significantly shorter in Type 1 diabetes patients.

The sequenced template was cDNA made from the entire isolated RNA. For naive, central memory and regulatory T cell samples, reads averaged roughly 3.6 million. The data were produced by immunoSEQ multiplex PCR, yet TCRdb's version contains in-frame clones alone and is incomplete. This table holds roughly 350,000 clones, roughly 9.8% found once. Purity above 95% was achieved in all sorted populations. This CDR3 is 19 amino acids long. CDR1 SEHNR and CDR2 FQNEAQ come from the germline V gene (reference sequence). Trimming at V came to 6 bases and at J to 0 bases, leaving 10 bases not matched to a gene. This chain joins TRBV7-9 and TRBJ2-6; 11 nucleotides match TRBD1. The material sequenced was central memory CD4+ T cells from blood. The receptor's source is a man younger than 40 with type 1 diabetes. The CDR3 region has the DNA TGTGCCAGCAGGAGAGAAAAGGGGACAGGGGGCTCTGGGGCCAACGTCCTGACTTTC. It translates to CASRREKGTGGSGANVLTF.